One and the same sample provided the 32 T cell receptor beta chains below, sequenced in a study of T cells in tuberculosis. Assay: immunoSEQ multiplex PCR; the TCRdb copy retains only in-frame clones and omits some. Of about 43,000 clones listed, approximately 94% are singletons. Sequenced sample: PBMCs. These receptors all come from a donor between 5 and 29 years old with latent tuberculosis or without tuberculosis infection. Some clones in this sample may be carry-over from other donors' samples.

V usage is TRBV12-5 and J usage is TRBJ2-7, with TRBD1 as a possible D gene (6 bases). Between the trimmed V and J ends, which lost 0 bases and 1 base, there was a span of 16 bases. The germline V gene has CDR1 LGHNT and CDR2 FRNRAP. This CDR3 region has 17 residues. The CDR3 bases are TGTGCTAGTGGTTTGGTAATAAAGGACAGACTATCCTACGAGCAGTACTTC. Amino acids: CASGLVIKDRLSYEQYF.

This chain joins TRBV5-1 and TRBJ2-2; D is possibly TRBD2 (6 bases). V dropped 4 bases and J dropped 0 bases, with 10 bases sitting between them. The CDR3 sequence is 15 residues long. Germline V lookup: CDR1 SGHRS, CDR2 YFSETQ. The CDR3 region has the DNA TGCGCCAGCAGCGAAGCGGGTACGAACACCGGGGAGCTGTTTTTT. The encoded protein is CASSEAGTNTGELFF. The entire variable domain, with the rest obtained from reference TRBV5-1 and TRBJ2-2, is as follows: KAGVTQTPRYLIKTRGQQVTLSCSPISGHRSVSWYQQTPGQGLQFLFEYFSETQRNKGNFPGRFSGRQFSNSRSEMNVSTLELGDSALYLCASSEAGTNTGELFFGEGSRLTVL.

The CDR3 sequence: CASSVGDRASYTF. Here the CDR3 DNA reads TGTGCCAGCAGCGTGGGGGACAGGGCGTCCTACACCTTC. The chain employs TRBV9 and TRBJ1-2; 9 bases agree with TRBD1. This CDR3 region has 13 residues. Germline V lookup: CDR1 SGDLS, CDR2 YYNGEE. The trim removed 2 bases at V and 10 bases at J, leaving 6 bases unmatched.

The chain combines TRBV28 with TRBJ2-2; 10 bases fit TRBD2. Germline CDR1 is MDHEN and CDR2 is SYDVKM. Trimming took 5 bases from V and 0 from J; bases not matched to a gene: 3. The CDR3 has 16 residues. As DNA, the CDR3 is TGTGCCAGCAGTGAACTAGCGGGATCGAACACCGGGGAGCTGTTTTTT. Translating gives CASSELAGSNTGELFF. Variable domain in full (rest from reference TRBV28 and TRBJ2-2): DVKVTQSSRYLVKRTGEKVFLECVQDMDHENMFWYRQDPGLGLRLIYFSYDVKMKEKGDIPEGYSVSREKKERFSLILESASTNQTSMYLCASSELAGSNTGELFFGEGSRLTVL.

The CDR3 coding sequence is TGTGCCAGCAGCTCTACACGGGTTCGGGGTGGCTACACCTTC. Amino acids: CASSSTRVRGGYTF. This chain connects TRBV11-2 to TRBJ1-2; D is undetermined. This CDR3 contains 14 residues. Germline CDR1 reads SGHAT; CDR2 reads FQNNGV. Trimming took 4 bases from V and 7 from J, leaving 16 bases between them. The full variable domain, with the rest looked up from reference TRBV11-2 and TRBJ1-2, is EAGVAQSPRYKIIEKRQSVAFWCNPISGHATLYWYQQILGQGPKLLIQFQNNGVVDDSQLPKDRFSAERLKGVDSTLKIQPAKLEDSAVYLCASSSTRVRGGYTFGSGTRLTVV.

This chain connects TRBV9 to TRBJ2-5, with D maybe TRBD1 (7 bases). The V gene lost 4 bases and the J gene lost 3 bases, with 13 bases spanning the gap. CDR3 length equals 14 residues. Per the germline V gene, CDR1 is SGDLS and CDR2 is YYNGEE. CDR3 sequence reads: CASSTDREEETQYF. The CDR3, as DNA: TGTGCCAGCAGCACTGACAGGGAGGAAGAGACCCAGTACTTC.

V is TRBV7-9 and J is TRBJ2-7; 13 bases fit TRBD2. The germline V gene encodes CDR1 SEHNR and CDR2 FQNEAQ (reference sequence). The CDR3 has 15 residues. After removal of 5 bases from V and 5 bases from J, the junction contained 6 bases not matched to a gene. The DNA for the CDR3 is TGTGCCAGCAGCCGACTAGCGGGAGGTGGCGACGAGCAGTACTTC. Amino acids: CASSRLAGGGDEQYF. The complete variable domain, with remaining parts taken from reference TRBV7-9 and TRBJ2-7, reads DTGVSQNPRHKITKRGQNVTFRCDPISEHNRLYWYRQTLGQGPEFLTYFQNEAQLEKSRLLSDRFSAERPKGSFSTLEIQRTEQGDSAMYLCASSRLAGGGDEQYFGPGTRLTVT.

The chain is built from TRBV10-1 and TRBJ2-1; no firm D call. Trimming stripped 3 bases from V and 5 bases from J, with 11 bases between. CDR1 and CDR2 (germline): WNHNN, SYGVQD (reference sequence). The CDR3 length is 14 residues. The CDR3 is CASSDDAPNNEQFF. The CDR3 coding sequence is TGCGCCAGCAGTGACGATGCCCCTAACAATGAGCAGTTCTTC.

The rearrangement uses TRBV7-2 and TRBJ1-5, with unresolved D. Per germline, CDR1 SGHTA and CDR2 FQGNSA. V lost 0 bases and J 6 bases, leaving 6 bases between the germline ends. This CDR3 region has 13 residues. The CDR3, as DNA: TGTGCCAGCAGCTTAGCTTGGCTTCAGCCCCAGCATTTT. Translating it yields CASSLAWLQPQHF.

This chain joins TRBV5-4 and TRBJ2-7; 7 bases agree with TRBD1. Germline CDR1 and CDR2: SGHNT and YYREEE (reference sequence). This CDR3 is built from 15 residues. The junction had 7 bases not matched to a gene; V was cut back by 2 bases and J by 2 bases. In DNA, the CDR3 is TGTGCCAGCAGCTTTATTTCCCAGGGGGCCTACGAGCAGTACTTC. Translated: CASSFISQGAYEQYF.

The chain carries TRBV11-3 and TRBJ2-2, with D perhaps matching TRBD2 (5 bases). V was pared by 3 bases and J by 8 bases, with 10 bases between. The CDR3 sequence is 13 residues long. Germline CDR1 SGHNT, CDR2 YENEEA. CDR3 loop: CASSLSGGGELFF. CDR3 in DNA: TGTGCCAGCAGCTTGAGCGGTGGGGGGGAGCTGTTTTTT.

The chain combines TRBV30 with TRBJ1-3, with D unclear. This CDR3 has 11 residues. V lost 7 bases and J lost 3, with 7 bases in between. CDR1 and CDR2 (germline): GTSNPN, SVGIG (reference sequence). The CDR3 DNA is TGTGCCTTCCTTTATGGAAACACCATATATTTT. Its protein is CAFLYGNTIYF.

The CDR3 DNA follows: TGTGCCAGCAGTCCCCGGGACAGGGACCACGAGCAGTACTTC. Protein: CASSPRDRDHEQYF. V is TRBV27 and J is TRBJ2-7; 9 nucleotides agree with TRBD1. CDR3 size: 14 residues. Looked up from germline, CDR1 is MNHEY and CDR2 is SMNVEV (reference sequence). Trimming removed 5 bases from V and 5 bases from J; junction bases left unmatched: 7.

CDR3: CASSQADILDTIYF. As DNA, the CDR3 is TGCGCCAGCAGCCAAGCGGACATTTTGGACACCATATATTTT. The V call is TRBV4-3, the J call TRBJ1-3; D is possibly TRBD1 (5 bases). Germline CDR1 LGHNA, CDR2 YSLEER. CDR3 size: 14 residues. V lost 1 base, J lost 8 bases, and 12 bases lay in between.

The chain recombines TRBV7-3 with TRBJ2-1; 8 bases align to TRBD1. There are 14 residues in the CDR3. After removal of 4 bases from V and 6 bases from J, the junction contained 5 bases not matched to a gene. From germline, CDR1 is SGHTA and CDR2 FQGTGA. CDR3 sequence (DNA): TGTGCCAGCAGCTCCAACAGGGGGAGCAATGAGCAGTTCTTC. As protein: CASSSNRGSNEQFF.

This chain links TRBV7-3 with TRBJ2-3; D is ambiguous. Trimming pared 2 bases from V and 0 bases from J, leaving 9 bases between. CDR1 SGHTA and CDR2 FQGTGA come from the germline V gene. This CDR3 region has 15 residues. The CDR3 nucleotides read TGTGCCAGCAGCTTATCCCGCGCTAGCACAGATACGCAGTATTTT. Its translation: CASSLSRASTDTQYF.

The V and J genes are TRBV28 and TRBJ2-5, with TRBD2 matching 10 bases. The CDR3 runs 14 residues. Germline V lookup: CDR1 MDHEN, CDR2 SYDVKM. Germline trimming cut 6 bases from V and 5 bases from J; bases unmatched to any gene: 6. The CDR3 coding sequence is TGTGCCAGCAGCAGCGGGAGGGCCATGGAGACCCAGTACTTC. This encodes CASSSGRAMETQYF.

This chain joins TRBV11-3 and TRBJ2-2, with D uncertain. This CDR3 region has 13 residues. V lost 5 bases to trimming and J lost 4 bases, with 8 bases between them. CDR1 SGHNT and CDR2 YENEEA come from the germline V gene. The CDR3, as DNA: TGTGCCAGCAGCCTGCTGGCCACCGGGGAGCTGTTTTTT. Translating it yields CASSLLATGELFF.

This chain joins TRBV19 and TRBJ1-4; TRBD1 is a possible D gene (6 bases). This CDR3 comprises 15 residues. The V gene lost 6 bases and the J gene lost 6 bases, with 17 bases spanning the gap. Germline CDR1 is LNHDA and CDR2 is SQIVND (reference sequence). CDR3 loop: CASSRTAYLDEKLFF. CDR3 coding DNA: TGTGCCAGTAGCCGGACAGCCTATTTGGATGAAAAACTGTTTTTT.

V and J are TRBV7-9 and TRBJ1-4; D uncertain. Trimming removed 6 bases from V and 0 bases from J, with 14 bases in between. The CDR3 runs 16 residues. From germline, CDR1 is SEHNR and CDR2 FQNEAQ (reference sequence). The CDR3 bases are TGTGCCAGCAGTACCATCACGACTGCAACTAATGAAAAACTGTTTTTT. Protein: CASSTITTATNEKLFF.

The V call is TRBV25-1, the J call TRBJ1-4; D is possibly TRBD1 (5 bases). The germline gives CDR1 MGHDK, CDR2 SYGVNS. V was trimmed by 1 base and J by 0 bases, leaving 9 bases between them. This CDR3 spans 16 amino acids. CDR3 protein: CASSESGITTNEKLFF. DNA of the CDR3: TGTGCCAGCAGTGAATCAGGGATTACAACTAATGAAAAACTGTTTTTT.

In DNA, the CDR3 is TGCGCCAGCAGCCTCCGGGACAGCTCCTACGAGCAGTACTTC. Translating it yields CASSLRDSSYEQYF. The gene calls are TRBV5-1 and TRBJ2-7; 7 nucleotides line up with TRBD1. The CDR3 runs to 14 residues. The ends lost 4 bases at V and 0 bases at J; junction bases unmatched: 4. Germline loops: CDR1 SGHRS, CDR2 YFSETQ.

CDR3 nucleotide sequence: TGTGCCAGCAGCTCGACAACACAGGGGGAGACCCAGTACTTC. Its protein is CASSSTTQGETQYF. The chain joins TRBV7-2 to TRBJ2-5; 7 bases map to TRBD1. The junction had 7 bases not matched to a gene; V was cut back by 4 bases and J by 5 bases. This CDR3 is 14 amino acids long. CDR1 SGHTA and CDR2 FQGNSA come from the germline V gene.

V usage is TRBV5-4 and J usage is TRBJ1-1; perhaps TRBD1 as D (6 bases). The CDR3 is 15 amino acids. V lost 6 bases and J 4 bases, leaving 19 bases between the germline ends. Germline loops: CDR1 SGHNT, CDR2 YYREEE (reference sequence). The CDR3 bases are TGTGCCAGCACAAGATTAATGGGGGCAGGCACTGAAGCTTTCTTT. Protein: CASTRLMGAGTEAFF.

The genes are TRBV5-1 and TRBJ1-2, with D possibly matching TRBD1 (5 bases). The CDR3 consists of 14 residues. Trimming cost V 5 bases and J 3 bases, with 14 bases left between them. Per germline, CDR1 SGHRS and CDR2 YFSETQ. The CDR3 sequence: CASSPGGADYGYTF. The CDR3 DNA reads TGCGCCAGCAGTCCCGGCGGGGCCGACTATGGCTACACCTTC.

The CDR3 DNA sequence: TGTGCCAGCAGCTTGGCCCCTAGCGGGAGTGCCACAGATACGCAGTATTTT. Protein sequence: CASSLAPSGSATDTQYF. The chain has TRBV5-6 and TRBJ2-3; 10 bases fit TRBD2. CDR3 length: 17 residues. V shed 0 bases and J 2 bases; nucleotides not matched to a gene: 6. Germline V gene data show CDR1 as SGHDT and CDR2 as YYEEEE.

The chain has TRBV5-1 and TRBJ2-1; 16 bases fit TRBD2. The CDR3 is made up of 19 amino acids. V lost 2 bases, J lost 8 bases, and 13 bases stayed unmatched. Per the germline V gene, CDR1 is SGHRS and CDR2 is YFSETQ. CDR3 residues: CASSLPGLAGGRRAHEQFF. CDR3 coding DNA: TGCGCCAGCAGCTTACCGGGACTAGCGGGAGGGCGGAGGGCCCATGAGCAGTTCTTC. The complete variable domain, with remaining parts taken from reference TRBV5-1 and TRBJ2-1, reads KAGVTQTPRYLIKTRGQQVTLSCSPISGHRSVSWYQQTPGQGLQFLFEYFSETQRNKGNFPGRFSGRQFSNSRSEMNVSTLELGDSALYLCASSLPGLAGGRRAHEQFFGPGTRLTVL.

The CDR3: CASSLVPEVYNEQFF. Written as DNA, the CDR3 is TGCGCCAGCAGCTTGGTTCCGGAGGTGTACAATGAGCAGTTCTTC. This rearrangement joins TRBV5-1 to TRBJ2-1; D is perhaps TRBD2 (5 bases). The germline V gene encodes CDR1 SGHRS and CDR2 YFSETQ. This CDR3 spans 15 amino acids. Trimming took off 0 bases at V and 4 bases at J, with 11 bases between the two ends.

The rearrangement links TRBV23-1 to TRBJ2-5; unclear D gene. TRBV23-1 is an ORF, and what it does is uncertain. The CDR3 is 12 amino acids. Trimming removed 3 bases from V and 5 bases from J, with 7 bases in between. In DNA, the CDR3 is TGCGCCAGCAGTCATAATCCGGAGACCCAGTACTTC. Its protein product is CASSHNPETQYF.

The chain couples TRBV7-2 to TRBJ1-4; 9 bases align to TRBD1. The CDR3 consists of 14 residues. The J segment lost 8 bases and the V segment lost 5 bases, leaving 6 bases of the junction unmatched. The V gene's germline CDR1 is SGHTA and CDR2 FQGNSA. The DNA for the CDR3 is TGTGCCAGCAGCCCACAGGGGGCTTTGGAAAAACTGTTTTTT. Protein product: CASSPQGALEKLFF. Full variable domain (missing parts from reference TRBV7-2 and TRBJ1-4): GAGVSQSPSNKVTEKGKDVELRCDPISGHTALYWYRQSLGQGLEFLIYFQGNSAPDKSGLPSDRFSAERTGGSVSTLTIQRTQQEDSAVYLCASSPQGALEKLFFGSGTQLSVL.

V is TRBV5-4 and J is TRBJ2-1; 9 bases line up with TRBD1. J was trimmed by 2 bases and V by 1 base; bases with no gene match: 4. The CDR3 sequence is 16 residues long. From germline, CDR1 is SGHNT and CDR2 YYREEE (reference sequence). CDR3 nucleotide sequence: TGTGCCAGCAGCTTGTTGGGACAGGGAGCCTACAATGAGCAGTTCTTC. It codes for CASSLLGQGAYNEQFF. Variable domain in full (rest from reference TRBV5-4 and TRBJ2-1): ETGVTQSPTHLIKTRGQQVTLRCSSQSGHNTVSWYQQALGQGPQFIFQYYREEENGRGNFPPRFSGLQFPNYSSELNVNALELDDSALYLCASSLLGQGAYNEQFFGPGTRLTVL.

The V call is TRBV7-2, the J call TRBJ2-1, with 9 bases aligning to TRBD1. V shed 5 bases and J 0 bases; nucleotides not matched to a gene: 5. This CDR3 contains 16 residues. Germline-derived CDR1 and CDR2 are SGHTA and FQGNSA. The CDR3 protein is CASSATGGASYNEQFF. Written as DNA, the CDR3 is TGTGCCAGCAGCGCTACAGGGGGCGCCTCCTACAATGAGCAGTTCTTC.